This section outlines one TCR beta chain sequence together with its context. Germline and junction disagree at one end, which may indicate a read error. The sample is drawn from a study of Ad26.COV2.S vaccination and SARS-CoV-2 variants. As for the study in general: Intramuscularly, Ad26.COV2.S was given either once or twice, 56 days apart.

Treatment reported: roughly 19 received Ad26.COV2.S at low or high dose, single or two shots; five or six received placebo; per-sample allocation not given. Repertoires come from day 63 after the first vaccine or placebo injection. Boston provided a donor who was an adult aged 18-55 years. Data came from immunoSEQ multiplex PCR; TCRdb stores just in-frame clones and leaves some out. The sample shows 350,000 to 400,000 clones, about nine tenths of them seen only once. Germline assignment: CDR1 SSHAT and CDR2 FNYEAQ (reference sequence). The CDR3 length is 15 residues. This clonotype originated in a person between 18 and 60 years old who received the Ad26.COV2.S COVID-19 vaccine or a placebo. Sequences were derived from peripheral blood, sampled in a trial of Ad26.COV2.S vaccine versus placebo. The genes are TRBV7-7 and TRBJ2-5, with 8 nucleotides matching TRBD1. CDR3 sequence: CASSQGQGTQETQYF. The CDR3 nucleotides are TGTGCTAGCAGCCAAGGACAGGGAACTCAAGAGACCCAGTACTTC.